Listed below are T cell receptor beta chains from one sample, sequenced in a study of a mutant IDH1 vaccine in newly diagnosed glioma. Some clones are missing from TCRdb's copy, which holds only in-frame ones; the method was immunoSEQ multiplex PCR. Here the sample spans over 55,000 clones, approximately 90% being singletons. Antigens of these TCRs are unknown. The specimen was PBMCs, collected from a glioma patient whose treatment included an IDH1 peptide vaccine. All receptors derive from a man aged 40-50 years with glioma. The CDR3 runs from the conserved cysteine through the conserved F or W. D genes are given only for firm matches.

V gene	D gene	J gene	CDR3 length	CDR3 protein	CDR3 DNA
TRBV7-6	.	TRBJ2-3	17	CASSLGFEGLGTDTQYF	TGTGCCAGCAGCTTGGGTTTTGAGGGCCTCGGCACAGATACGCAGTATTTT
TRBV30	.	TRBJ2-1	16	CAWSPSRLSSYNEQFF	TGTGCCTGGAGTCCCAGCCGTCTGAGCTCCTACAATGAGCAGTTCTTC
TRBV7-6	TRBD2	TRBJ2-1	16	CASSSDASGSYNEQFF	TGTGCCAGCAGCTCAGACGCTAGCGGGAGTTACAATGAGCAGTTCTTC
TRBV7-8	TRBD2	TRBJ2-2	18	CASSPRGLAGTNTGELFF	TGTGCCAGCAGCCCCCGGGGACTAGCGGGGACGAACACCGGGGAGCTGTTTTTT
TRBV28	.	TRBJ1-3	14	CASSFGGAGNTIYF	TGTGCCAGCAGTTTTGGCGGGGCTGGAAACACCATATATTTT
TRBV4-1	.	TRBJ1-5	15	CASSVEGTSNQPQHF	TGCGCCAGCAGCGTCGAAGGGACTTCTAATCAGCCCCAGCATTTT
TRBV9	.	TRBJ2-4	14	CASSVAGAGNIQYF	TGTGCCAGCAGCGTAGCAGGGGCTGGAAACATTCAGTACTTC
TRBV7-2	TRBD2	TRBJ2-3	18	CASSLEALAGGSTDTQYF	TGTGCCAGCAGCCTCGAGGCCCTAGCGGGAGGGAGCACAGATACGCAGTATTTT
TRBV5-5	.	TRBJ1-1	13	CASSWVVEAEAFF	TGTGCCAGCAGCTGGGTGGTGGAGGCTGAAGCTTTCTTT
TRBV14	TRBD1	TRBJ2-2	17	CASSPLTGMWDTGELFF	TGTGCCAGCAGCCCCCTGACAGGGATGTGGGACACCGGGGAGCTGTTTTTT